This T cell receptor beta chain stems from a study of cytomegalovirus exposure and HLA in healthy donors. Worth noting for this clone: As yet, its antigen is unknown.

The CDR3 sequence is 15 residues long. Between the trimmed V and J ends, which lost 4 bases and 7 bases, there was a span of 20 bases. CDR1 is ENHRY, CDR2 SYGVKD, per germline. Study outcomes and limitations: When a later analysis compared HLA-associated TCR beta chains with equally common others, the HLA-associated chains turned out to be more clonally expanded and to have lower generation probabilities.

PCR was performed using 60 Vbeta and 13 Jbeta primers. Libraries were prepared by immunoSEQ multiplex PCR; TCRdb keeps only in-frame clonotypes and omits some of them. The data contain approximately 180,000 clones, approximately 82% of them singletons. The source is a woman younger than 35 in good health and CMV-seronegative. The sequencing input was PBMCs. The J gene is TRBJ2-7, the V gene TRBV10-3; D uncertain. CDR3 nucleotide sequence: TGTGCCATCAGTGGTATGAAAAACGGTGAGGTAGAGCAGTACTTC. Its translation is CAISGMKNGEVEQYF.